This T cell receptor (beta chain) is drawn from a study of CD8+CD57+ T cells in acquired aplastic anemia. Study in general: Each DNA sample taken from sorted CD4+ and CD8+ cells came to about 3 ug on average. Healthy-donor CD4+ cells averaged approximately 11 million reads.

Comments on this clonotype: The target antigen is unknown.

CDR1 DFQATT and CDR2 SNEGSKA come from the germline V gene (reference sequence). CDR3 size: 12 residues. The germline V and J ends were trimmed by 3 bases and 7 bases, with 9 bases remaining between them. Regarding the study as a whole: Levels of CD8+ Simpson's diversity were not significantly distinct in patients versus controls. It was found that twenty-nine CD8+ CDR3 sequences were shared between patients and controls.

Researchers used genomic DNA as the template to profile TCR beta VDJ and CDR3. TCRdb reprocessed the reads via MiXCR and lists one record per CDR3 protein. Of about 210,000 distinct CDR3 sequences listed, 61% are singletons. This sequence was found in a human donor in good health. The sample consisted of sorted CD4+, CD8+, or CD8+CD57+ T cells (not recorded which) from PBMCs. J is TRBJ2-2 and V is TRBV20-1; TRBD2 is a possible D gene (5 bases). CDR3 nucleotides: TGCAGTGCTAGGGAGGCTAGCGGGGAGCTGTTTTTT. This codes for CSAREASGELFF.